A single sample gave rise to the 24 T cell receptor beta chains below, sequenced in a study of response to subunit inactivated influenza vaccine. TCRdb redid the calling of the RT-PCR reads with MiXCR, one entry per CDR3 protein. The sample includes approximately 480,000 distinct CDR3 sequences, about a tenth seen only once; the top ten take roughly 12%. This specimen consisted of PBMCs from blood, obtained about 6 weeks after vaccination. These TCRs come from a man aged 50-60 years who received an inactivated influenza vaccine.

This clonotype was seen more than once but under ten times. The chain employs TRBV11-2 and TRBJ2-3; D is perhaps TRBD2 (6 bases). The CDR3 sequence is 16 residues long. V lost 8 bases and J 6 bases, leaving 24 bases between the germline ends. Germline values: CDR1 SGHAT, CDR2 FQNNGV. In DNA, the CDR3 is TGTGCCAGCCTACCCTGGCGGCGGGGTGCCAGGGATACGCAGTATTTT. Protein sequence: CASLPWRRGARDTQYF. Using reference TRBV11-2 and TRBJ2-3 for the parts outside the CDR3, the full variable domain is EAGVAQSPRYKIIEKRQSVAFWCNPISGHATLYWYQQILGQGPKLLIQFQNNGVVDDSQLPKDRFSAERLKGVDSTLKIQPAKLEDSAVYLCASLPWRRGARDTQYFGPGTRLTVL.

As for this clonotype: A junction boundary mismatches the germline segment, possibly from a read error. The V gene is TRBV10-3, the J gene TRBJ1-1; TRBD1 might be the D (5 bases). This CDR3 contains 14 residues. The germline V gene encodes CDR1 ENHRY and CDR2 SYGVKD. The CDR3 is CAISVGNRNTEALF. Here the CDR3 DNA reads TGTGCCATCAGTGTAGGGAACAGGAACACTGAAGCTCTCTTT.

CDR3 coding DNA: TGCAGTGCTAGAGAAACGTCCTACGAGCAGTACTTC. This encodes CSARETSYEQYF. The chain recombines TRBV20-1 with TRBJ2-7, with D uncertain. V lost 0 bases and J 1 base, leaving 4 bases between the germline ends. The CDR3 consists of 12 residues. Germline loops: CDR1 DFQATT, CDR2 SNEGSKA (reference sequence).

Many counts were recorded for this clonotype. This chain uses TRBV7-6 with TRBJ2-1; 7 bases are shared with TRBD2. Germline-derived CDR1 and CDR2 are SGHVS and FNYEAQ. The CDR3 extends over 16 amino acids. J was trimmed by 1 base and V by 1 base; bases with no gene match: 4. CDR3 DNA sequence: TGTGCCAGCAGCTTAGGTTCTAGCGGTTCCTACAATGAGCAGTTCTTC. This gives the protein CASSLGSSGSYNEQFF. The complete variable domain, with remaining parts taken from reference TRBV7-6 and TRBJ2-1, reads GAGVSQSPRYKVTKRGQDVALRCDPISGHVSLYWYRQALGQGPEFLTYFNYEAQQDKSGLPNDRFSAERPEGSISTLTIQRTEQRDSAMYRCASSLGSSGSYNEQFFGPGTRLTVL.

The chain employs TRBV12-3 or TRBV12-4 and TRBJ2-1, with 11 nucleotides matching TRBD2. The CDR3 has 15 residues. The V and J ends lost 6 bases and 2 bases, in that order; junction bases with no gene match: 3. The CDR3 loop is CASRMTSGAYNEQFF. CDR3 sequence (DNA): TGTGCCAGCAGGATGACTAGCGGGGCCTACAATGAGCAGTTCTTC.

J is TRBJ1-1 and V is TRBV25-1, with 8 bases matching TRBD1. Germline V gene data show CDR1 as MGHDK and CDR2 as SYGVNS. The CDR3 has 14 amino acids. Losses at the gene ends were 3 bases for V and 8 bases for J; bases not matched to a gene: 8. This CDR3 reads CASSETGDYQEAFF. The CDR3 coding sequence is TGTGCCAGCAGTGAGACAGGGGATTACCAAGAAGCTTTCTTT.

In its sample, this clonotype was seen a few times. This sequence joins TRBV29-1 and TRBJ2-3; tentatively, D is TRBD2 (6 bases). Trimming took 1 base from V and 1 from J, leaving 12 bases between them. This CDR3 region has 15 residues. In germline, CDR1 is SQVTM, CDR2 ANQGSEA. CDR3 in amino acids: CSVEVSSACTDTQYF. The CDR3 DNA reads as TGCAGCGTTGAAGTTTCTAGCGCCTGCACAGATACGCAGTATTTT.

The table lists this clonotype with a few counts. The chain is built from TRBV7-2 and TRBJ2-5, with 11 nucleotides matching TRBD2. CDR3 length: 17 amino acids. The J segment lost 7 bases and the V segment lost 5 bases, leaving 15 bases of the junction unmatched. Germline V gene lookup returns CDR1 SGHTA and CDR2 FQGNSA. The CDR3 DNA reads TGTGCCAGCAGCCCAAGAATAGCGGGAGGGCCAGGGGGGACCCAGTACTTC. Translation gives CASSPRIAGGPGGTQYF. The whole variable domain, remainder taken from reference TRBV7-2 and TRBJ2-5, is GAGVSQSPSNKVTEKGKDVELRCDPISGHTALYWYRQSLGQGLEFLIYFQGNSAPDKSGLPSDRFSAERTGGSVSTLTIQRTQQEDSAVYLCASSPRIAGGPGGTQYFGPGTRLLVL.

This clonotype was counted between two and nine times. The rearrangement joins TRBV12-3 or TRBV12-4 to TRBJ2-5; TRBD1 might be the D (6 bases). The CDR3 extends over 15 amino acids. Trimming removed 6 bases at V and 4 bases at J, with 18 bases between. In nucleotides, the CDR3 is TGTGCCAGCAGGAAAACAGGGTCGCTCGTAGAGACCCAGTACTTC. Its protein is CASRKTGSLVETQYF.

This clonotype has more than one count but fewer than ten. The V gene is TRBV25-1, the J gene TRBJ2-7, with 8 nucleotides matching TRBD2. CDR3 size: 17 residues. V lost 1 base, J lost 0 bases, and 8 bases stayed unmatched. Germline CDR1 reads MGHDK; CDR2 reads SYGVNS. DNA for the CDR3: TGTGCCAGCAGTGAATTGGGAGCGGGGGCCAGCTCCTACGAGCAGTACTTC. This gives the protein CASSELGAGASSYEQYF.

The rearrangement links TRBV12-3 or TRBV12-4 to TRBJ2-1; D is unresolved. Trimming left V 3 bases short and J 9 bases short, with 12 bases between. The CDR3 loop spans 13 amino acids. This CDR3 is CASSFTRPGEQFF. The CDR3 bases are TGTGCCAGCAGTTTTACCCGACCGGGTGAGCAGTTCTTC.

This clonotype was observed many times. The genes are TRBV20-1 and TRBJ2-5; a possible D gene is TRBD2 (5 bases). CDR1 is DFQATT, CDR2 SNEGSKA, per germline (reference sequence). With 2 bases removed from V and 4 bases from J, the gap between germline ends came to 20 bases. This CDR3 spans 16 amino acids. CDR3 sequence reads: CSARTPDTRRLETQYF. The CDR3 DNA reads TGCAGTGCTAGAACCCCGGATACTAGGAGGTTAGAGACCCAGTACTTC.

This clonotype was counted ten times or more. The chain recombines TRBV6-1 with TRBJ2-1, with 8 bases fitting TRBD1. The ends lost 6 bases at V and 7 bases at J; junction bases unmatched: 8. This CDR3 has 14 residues. The germline CDR1 and CDR2 sequences are MNHNS and SASEGT. In DNA form, the CDR3 reads TGTGCCAGCAGGGGACAGGTCTTCGATAATGAGCAGTTCTTC. Translating gives CASRGQVFDNEQFF.

This clonotype was seen more than once but under ten times. The J gene is TRBJ2-3, the V gene TRBV15, with D maybe TRBD2 (7 bases). CDR3 length equals 16 residues. Per germline, CDR1 LNHNV and CDR2 YYDKDF (reference sequence). V was pared by 0 bases and J by 4 bases, with 14 bases between. The CDR3 reads CATSRDWGGPADTQYF. CDR3 DNA sequence: TGTGCCACCAGCAGAGATTGGGGGGGGCCGGCAGATACGCAGTATTTT.

V is TRBV10-3 and J is TRBJ2-7; D unresolved. Trimming removed 2 bases from V and 4 bases from J, with 9 bases in between. The CDR3 has 13 residues. Germline V gene data show CDR1 as ENHRY and CDR2 as SYGVKD. CDR3: CAISERVLYEQYF. The DNA for the CDR3 is TGTGCCATCAGTGAGAGAGTATTATACGAGCAGTACTTC.

In this sample, this clonotype turned up a few times. V gene TRBV21-1 combines with J gene TRBJ2-1; the table names TRBD1, a call not compared with the DNA. TRBV21-1 is an annotated pseudogene. This CDR3 spans 14 amino acids. CDR3 nucleotide sequence: TGTGCCAGCAACGGACAGGGATTCTACAATGAGCAGTTCTTC. Protein product: CASNGQGFYNEQFF.

V gene TRBV20-1 combines with J gene TRBJ1-3, with D uncertain. The CDR3 spans 15 residues. The germline V and J ends were trimmed by 2 bases and 0 bases, with 11 bases remaining between them. The germline V gene has CDR1 DFQATT and CDR2 SNEGSKA (reference sequence). The CDR3, as DNA: TGCAGTGCTAGATTCGACTTAAGCTCTGGAAACACCATATATTTT. Translated, it gives CSARFDLSSGNTIYF.

Many counts were recorded for this clonotype. The chain links TRBV7-2 to TRBJ2-7, with unresolved D. CDR3 length: 12 residues. The germline V gene has CDR1 SGHTA and CDR2 FQGNSA. Trimming took 1 base from V and 5 from J, leaving 6 bases between them. The CDR3 nucleotides read TGTGCCAGCAGCTTAGTGAGTAACGAGCAGTACTTC. This encodes CASSLVSNEQYF.

The chain couples TRBV7-2 to TRBJ2-2; D remains unclear. The CDR3 is 16 residues long. Germline loops: CDR1 SGHTA, CDR2 FQGNSA. V shed 1 base and J shed 2 bases, with 11 bases lying between them. CDR3 loop: CASSLEGWLNTGELFF. The DNA for the CDR3 is TGTGCCAGCAGCTTAGAAGGGTGGTTAAACACCGGGGAGCTGTTTTTT.

This clonotype was detected ten times or more. The chain employs TRBV20-1 and TRBJ1-2; D might be TRBD1 (5 bases). This CDR3 is 15 amino acids long. V lost 1 base to trimming and J lost 3 bases, with 15 bases between them. The germline V gene has CDR1 DFQATT and CDR2 SNEGSKA (reference sequence). The CDR3 sequence is CSARVVIRADYGYTF. The CDR3 DNA follows: TGCAGTGCTAGAGTGGTAATCAGGGCAGACTATGGCTACACCTTC.

The table lists this clonotype with a few counts. The chain combines TRBV11-2 with TRBJ2-3; 11 nucleotides agree with TRBD2. J gave up 6 bases and V 6 bases, and 11 bases lay outside the gene matches. Per the germline V gene, CDR1 is SGHAT and CDR2 is FQNNGV. This CDR3 has 16 amino acids. CDR3: CASRRLAGSLADTQYF. Here the CDR3 DNA reads TGTGCCAGCAGGAGACTAGCGGGAAGTTTGGCGGATACGCAGTATTTT.

This clonotype was found many times. V and J are TRBV12-3 or TRBV12-4 and TRBJ2-5, with D possibly being TRBD1 (6 bases). V lost 3 bases and J 4 bases, leaving 15 bases between the germline ends. This CDR3 spans 15 amino acids. CDR3 sequence: CASSFGRGFSETQYF. Here the CDR3 DNA reads TGTGCCAGCAGTTTTGGCAGGGGTTTTTCAGAGACCCAGTACTTC.

This clonotype was observed a few times. This sequence joins TRBV7-9 and TRBJ2-7, with D unresolved. Trimming pared 2 bases from V and 0 bases from J, leaving 8 bases between. The germline CDR1 and CDR2 sequences are SEHNR and FQNEAQ (reference sequence). The CDR3 runs to 14 residues. The CDR3 nucleotides are TGTGCCAGCAGCTTAAGTCAGGACTCCTACGAGCAGTACTTC. This encodes CASSLSQDSYEQYF.

The chain is built from TRBV30 and TRBJ2-7; a weak D match, TRBD1 (6 bases). CDR1 and CDR2 (germline): GTSNPN, SVGIG (reference sequence). The CDR3 has 17 residues. The V end was cut by 0 bases, the J end by 2 bases, with 20 bases between. Written as DNA, the CDR3 is TGTGCCTGGAGTGTGAATTCAGGCTTCAGGGGCGCCTACGAGCAGTACTTC. It is translated as CAWSVNSGFRGAYEQYF.